These 20 T cell receptor beta chains came from one sample sequenced in a study of blood T cells in healthy people across ages. A sample-barcoded 5' primer and a J-beta primer mix were used in a second PCR of roughly 6 to 11 cycles. TCRdb recomputed calls from the 5' RACE reads with MiXCR, one row per CDR3 protein. The sample holds 1.5 million to 2 million distinct CDR3 sequences, roughly a third seen once. The specimen was blood. All receptors come from a woman aged 25 to 39 in good health.

The chain combines TRBV9 with TRBJ1-2, with a possible D match to TRBD1 (5 bases). CDR1 is SGDLS and CDR2 is YYNGEE in the germline V gene. Trimming took off 0 bases at V and 7 bases at J, with 13 bases between the two ends. The CDR3 length is 14 residues. The CDR3 reads CASSVVAEGPGYTF. CDR3 bases: TGTGCCAGCAGCGTAGTAGCCGAGGGGCCTGGCTACACCTTC.

V and J are TRBV4-2 and TRBJ2-1, with TRBD2 matching 7 bases. V was pared by 3 bases and J by 7 bases, with 9 bases of the junction left unmatched. This CDR3 spans 15 amino acids. Germline values: CDR1 LGHNA, CDR2 YNFKEQ. The CDR3 region has the DNA TGTGCCAGCAGCCACCACGGGGGGATTGTGAATGAGCAGTTCTTC. Translating it yields CASSHHGGIVNEQFF.

The chain carries TRBV5-4 and TRBJ2-1; 9 bases align to TRBD2. The germline CDR1 and CDR2 sequences are SGHNT and YYREEE (reference sequence). V trimming: 4 bases; J trimming: 7 bases; junction bases outside the gene matches: 15. The CDR3 sequence is 17 residues long. CDR3 sequence reads: CASSPGGGGAQLNEQFF. The CDR3 region has the DNA TGTGCCAGCAGCCCGGGAGGCGGGGGGGCCCAGCTGAATGAGCAGTTCTTC.

This clonotype was picked up a small number of times. The chain is built from TRBV11-1 and TRBJ2-3, with 9 nucleotides matching TRBD2. Germline lookup yields CDR1 SGHAT and CDR2 FQDESV (reference sequence). The CDR3 is made up of 16 amino acids. The ends lost 3 bases at V and 5 bases at J; junction bases unmatched: 9. The CDR3 loop is CASSFGAGGQEDTQYF. For the CDR3, the DNA is TGTGCCAGCAGCTTCGGTGCGGGGGGGCAGGAAGATACGCAGTATTTT.

The chain employs TRBV20-1 and TRBJ2-3; 15 positions agree with TRBD2. The CDR3 contains 14 residues. The trim removed 3 bases at V and 10 bases at J, leaving 5 bases unmatched. Germline V gene sequence: CDR1 DFQATT, CDR2 SNEGSKA (reference sequence). The CDR3 protein is CSARAGLAGGPQYF. The CDR3 DNA reads as TGCAGTGCTAGGGCCGGACTAGCGGGGGGGCCGCAGTATTTT.

V is TRBV6-5 and J is TRBJ1-5, with D tentatively TRBD1 (6 bases). Germline V lookup: CDR1 MNHEY, CDR2 SVGAGI. Trimming took off 2 bases at V and 4 bases at J, with 9 bases between the two ends. The CDR3 sequence is 14 residues long. The DNA for the CDR3 is TGTGCCAGCAGTTACACACAGGGAAATCAGCCCCAGCATTTT. Translating gives CASSYTQGNQPQHF.

A few counts support this clonotype. This chain connects TRBV20-1 to TRBJ2-3; 11 bases agree with TRBD2. The ends lost 6 bases at V and 3 bases at J; junction bases unmatched: 8. Per germline, CDR1 DFQATT and CDR2 SNEGSKA (reference sequence). The CDR3 runs to 15 residues. The CDR3 here is CSALKLAGATDTQYF. The CDR3 DNA is TGCAGTGCGTTAAAACTAGCGGGAGCTACAGATACGCAGTATTTT.

The J gene is TRBJ2-5, the V gene TRBV5-6; D may be TRBD2 (5 bases). V dropped 0 bases and J dropped 5 bases, with 11 bases sitting between them. From germline, CDR1 is SGHDT and CDR2 YYEEEE. This CDR3 has 14 residues. The chain's CDR3 is CASSLAGFYETQYF. The CDR3, as DNA: TGTGCCAGCAGCTTGGCGGGGTTTTATGAGACCCAGTACTTC.

This clonotype was observed a few times. The rearrangement joins TRBV27 to TRBJ2-1, with D hard to call. V was clipped by 5 bases and J by 3 bases, with 14 bases between them. The CDR3 contains 15 residues. The germline V gene encodes CDR1 MNHEY and CDR2 SMNVEV (reference sequence). CDR3 nucleotide sequence: TGTGCCAGCAGTGTAAATCCAGTCGACTACAATGAGCAGTTCTTC. Protein sequence: CASSVNPVDYNEQFF.

This chain links TRBV5-1 with TRBJ1-1, with D unclear. Between the trimmed V and J ends, which lost 2 bases and 4 bases, there was a span of 9 bases. The CDR3 runs to 13 residues. Germline loops: CDR1 SGHRS, CDR2 YFSETQ. The CDR3 DNA is TGCGCCAGCAGCTTTGTGAGGAGCACTGAAGCTTTCTTT. Translated: CASSFVRSTEAFF.

Only a few counts were recorded for this clonotype. The chain is built from TRBV4-1 and TRBJ2-6, with 8 bases fitting TRBD1. This CDR3 is 19 amino acids long. Germline CDR1 is MGHRA and CDR2 is YSYEKL. The V and J ends lost 3 bases and 1 base, in that order; junction bases with no gene match: 11. The CDR3 DNA follows: TGCGCCAGCAGCCACTGGGACAGGATAGGTGATTCTGGGGCCAACGTCCTGACTTTC. Translating it yields CASSHWDRIGDSGANVLTF.

This clonotype has a single count. The chain combines TRBV24-1 with TRBJ2-1; D remains unclear. The CDR3 is 13 amino acids. V was shortened by 7 bases and J by 3 bases, with 9 bases between the two germline ends. Germline loops: CDR1 KGHDR, CDR2 SFDVKD. The CDR3 is CATRGVDYNEQFF. CDR3 DNA: TGTGCCACCAGGGGTGTGGACTACAATGAGCAGTTCTTC.

The chain is built from TRBV2 and TRBJ2-7, with 8 positions matching TRBD2. V was clipped by 6 bases and J by 6 bases; unmatched bases: 7. Per the germline V gene, CDR1 is SNHLY and CDR2 is FYNNEI. The CDR3 loop spans 13 amino acids. In DNA form, the CDR3 reads TGTGCCAGCAGCCAGACTAGCGAGGGCGAGCAGTACTTC. As protein: CASSQTSEGEQYF. Using reference TRBV2 and TRBJ2-7 for the parts outside the CDR3, the full variable domain is EPEVTQTPSHQVTQMGQEVILRCVPISNHLYFYWYRQILGQKVEFLVSFYNNEISEKSEIFDDQFSVERPDGSNFTLKIRSTKLEDSAMYFCASSQTSEGEQYFGPGTRLTVT.

The chain combines TRBV11-1 with TRBJ2-2, with D unresolved. Per the germline V gene, CDR1 is SGHAT and CDR2 is FQDESV (reference sequence). The CDR3 has 15 amino acids. The ends were cut back, 6 bases at V and 2 bases at J, with 13 bases in the middle. Here the CDR3 reads CASRRAAANTGELFF. DNA of the CDR3: TGTGCCAGCAGACGAGCTGCGGCAAACACCGGGGAGCTGTTTTTT.

Only a few counts were recorded for this clonotype. This chain joins TRBV7-9 and TRBJ2-3; TRBD2 aligns across 8 bases. With 8 bases clipped from V and 0 bases from J, the junction kept 7 bases outside the gene matches. The CDR3 extends over 15 amino acids. The V gene's germline CDR1 is SEHNR and CDR2 FQNEAQ (reference sequence). The CDR3 nucleotides are TGTGCCAGCTATGGGCTAGCGGGCAGCACAGATACGCAGTATTTT. Translation: CASYGLAGSTDTQYF. The full variable domain, in which reference TRBV7-9 and TRBJ2-3 provide the parts outside the CDR3, is DTGVSQNPRHKITKRGQNVTFRCDPISEHNRLYWYRQTLGQGPEFLTYFQNEAQLEKSRLLSDRFSAERPKGSFSTLEIQRTEQGDSAMYLCASYGLAGSTDTQYFGPGTRLTVL.

The rearrangement joins TRBV4-1 to TRBJ1-2; D perhaps matches TRBD1 (5 bases). Germline V gene data show CDR1 as MGHRA and CDR2 as YSYEKL. The germline V and J ends were trimmed by 4 bases and 6 bases, with 24 bases remaining between them. This CDR3 has 17 residues. The CDR3 protein is CASSPMVLKGPVDGYTF. DNA of the CDR3: TGCGCCAGCAGCCCAATGGTCCTCAAGGGGCCGGTAGATGGCTACACCTTC.

In its sample, this clonotype was seen a few times. The CDR3 region has the DNA TGTGCCAGCAGTGAAGCAAGCGGTATGGGAAACACCATATATTTT. It encodes CASSEASGMGNTIYF. The chain carries TRBV6-1 and TRBJ1-3, with no clear D. Trimming removed 0 bases at V and 4 bases at J, with 10 bases between. The CDR3 runs 15 residues. Germline CDR1 MNHNS, CDR2 SASEGT.

This clonotype was counted at least ten times. V gene TRBV6-1 combines with J gene TRBJ2-7; 13 positions agree with TRBD2. The V and J ends lost 10 bases and 2 bases, in that order; junction bases with no gene match: 2. Per germline, CDR1 MNHNS and CDR2 SASEGT. This CDR3 is built from 13 residues. The CDR3 sequence: CATTSGGAYEQYF. CDR3 DNA: TGTGCCACCACTAGCGGGGGGGCCTACGAGCAGTACTTC.

This clonotype has only a few counts. The chain is built from TRBV9 and TRBJ1-2; D not certain. CDR3 length: 12 residues. The germline V and J ends were trimmed by 0 bases and 7 bases, with 7 bases remaining between them. CDR1 is SGDLS, CDR2 YYNGEE, per germline. The CDR3 DNA reads as TGTGCCAGCAGCGTAGAAGGCTCTGGCTACACCTTC. Its translation: CASSVEGSGYTF.

The genes are TRBV5-1 and TRBJ2-4, with D possibly being TRBD1 (6 bases). The end of the DNA is better explained by TRBJ2-7, so the J call may be wrong. From germline, CDR1 is SGHRS and CDR2 YFSETQ. This CDR3 contains 15 residues. The CDR3 DNA sequence: TGCGCCAGCAGCTTGGTGGGGCAGGGGTCTTCCGAGCAGTACTTC. Amino acids: CASSLVGQGSSEQYF.